This T cell receptor (beta chain) derives from a study of T cell responses to AZD1222 COVID-19 vaccine. In the case of this clone: The antigen remains unidentified.

Points from the study as a whole: Nearly half of spike-specific TCRs reportedly go after variant regions that carry no mutations. A rise in Spike-specific TCR breadth and depth followed two AZD1222 doses. After the peak T cell response, and only then, were repertoires sampled. Mapped onto spike, vaccine-associated CD4 TCRs spanned it and were dominant at 160-218 and 743-854.

Assay: immunoSEQ multiplex PCR; the TCRdb copy retains only in-frame clones and omits some. The sample yields about 99,000 clones, about 89% seen once. This CDR3 has 14 residues. The germline V gene encodes CDR1 SGHRS and CDR2 YFSETQ. V was pared by 4 bases and J by 3 bases, with 11 bases between. The clonotype originates from an adult who received the MenACWY meningococcal vaccine as a control. The material sequenced was peripheral blood, taken 28 days after the second dose of the MenACWY control vaccine. The chain couples TRBV5-1 to TRBJ1-3; TRBD1 is a possible D gene (5 bases). The DNA for the CDR3 is TGCGCCAGCAGCGAAGGGACTGTTGGAAACACCATATATTTT. Translated, it gives CASSEGTVGNTIYF.